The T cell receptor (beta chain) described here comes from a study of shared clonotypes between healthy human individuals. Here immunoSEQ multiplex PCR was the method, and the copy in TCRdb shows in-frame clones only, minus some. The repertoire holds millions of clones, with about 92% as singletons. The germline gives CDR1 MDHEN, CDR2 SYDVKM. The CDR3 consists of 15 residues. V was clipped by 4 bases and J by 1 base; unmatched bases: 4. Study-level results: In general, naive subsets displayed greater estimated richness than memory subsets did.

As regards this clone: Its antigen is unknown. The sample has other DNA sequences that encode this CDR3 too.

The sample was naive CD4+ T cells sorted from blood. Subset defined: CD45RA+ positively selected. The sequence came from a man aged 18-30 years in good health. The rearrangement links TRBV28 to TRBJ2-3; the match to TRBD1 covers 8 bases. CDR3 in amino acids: CASSSPGQGTDTQYF. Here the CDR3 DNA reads TGTGCCAGCAGTTCCCCGGGACAGGGCACAGATACGCAGTATTTT.